A selection of T cell receptor beta chains follows, all from one sample in a study of blood T cell repertoires in COVID-19. Sequencing used immunoSEQ multiplex PCR; TCRdb keeps in-frame clones, though not all of them. The repertoire holds more than 95,000 clones, with 88% as singletons. Sequencing used peripheral blood. The source is an elderly woman with acute or convalescent COVID-19. Each CDR3 is given with its conserved first and last residue. Each record gives: J gene, V gene, D gene, clone size, CDR3 protein, CDR3 DNA. D genes are given only for firm matches. Size is stated for part of the rows, as once, few or many counts, or as a class when the clone is expanded.

TRBJ1-3,TRBV19,NA,few,CASSPELSGNTIYF,TGTGCCAGTAGTCCCGAACTCTCTGGAAACACCATATATTTT
TRBJ1-1,TRBV11-2,TRBD1,once,CASSSHPTGGTEAFF,TGTGCCAGCAGCTCTCATCCCACAGGGGGCACTGAAGCTTTCTTT
TRBJ2-4,TRBV4-2,NA,NA,CASSQEGGILPPYF,TGTGCCAGCAGCCAAGAAGGCGGGATCCTACCGCCGTACTTC
TRBJ2-1,TRBV3-1/TRBV3-2,TRBD2,NA,CASSPGLANNEQFF,TGTGCCAGCAGCCCGGGACTAGCCAACAATGAGCAGTTCTTC
TRBJ1-1,TRBV5-1,NA,few,CASSADTYTEAFF,TGCGCCAGCAGCGCGGACACTTACACTGAAGCTTTCTTT
TRBJ2-3,TRBV5-8,NA,NA,CASSLGARGTDTQYF,TGTGCCAGCAGCCTTGGTGCTCGGGGTACAGATACGCAGTATTTT
TRBJ2-5,TRBV28,TRBD2,NA,CASGRGTSGSQETQYF,TGTGCCAGCGGTAGGGGGACTAGCGGGTCCCAAGAGACCCAGTACTTC
TRBJ1-2,TRBV29-1,NA,NA,CSVTVYGYTF,TGCAGCGTGACAGTGTATGGCTACACCTTC
TRBJ2-1,TRBV5-1,NA,NA,CASSPGGGEQFF,TGCGCCAGCAGCCCGGGGGGCGGTGAGCAGTTCTTC
TRBJ1-1,TRBV5-4,NA,NA,CASSLEPNTEAFF,TGTGCCAGCAGCTTGGAGCCGAACACTGAAGCTTTCTTT
TRBJ1-5,TRBV19,TRBD1,NA,CASSMKQGAQGTQPQHF,TGTGCCAGTAGTATGAAACAGGGGGCCCAAGGGACTCAGCCCCAGCATTTT
TRBJ2-5,TRBV5-6,NA,NA,CASSPVSGRQETQYF,TGTGCCAGCAGCCCAGTTTCAGGGCGCCAAGAGACCCAGTACTTC
TRBJ2-3,TRBV7-9,TRBD1,NA,CASSKDRGANTQYF,TGTGCCAGCAGCAAAGACAGGGGGGCAAATACGCAGTATTTT
TRBJ2-3,TRBV9,TRBD2,NA,CASSSYPGTSGRTDTQYF,TGTGCCAGCAGCTCTTACCCCGGGACTAGCGGTCGCACAGATACGCAGTATTTT
TRBJ2-3,TRBV11-3,NA,NA,CASSLGRQSTDTQYF,TGTGCCAGCAGCTTGGGGAGACAAAGCACAGATACGCAGTATTTT
TRBJ1-5,TRBV6-5,NA,NA,CASRPDMSQPQHF,TGTGCCAGCAGACCTGACATGTCTCAGCCCCAGCATTTT
TRBJ2-3,TRBV7-7,TRBD1,NA,CASSLGQGDTQYF,TGTGCTAGCAGCTTAGGACAGGGAGATACGCAGTATTTT
TRBJ2-5,TRBV28,TRBD2,NA,CASSGSGRAEETQYF,TGTGCCAGCAGTGGGAGCGGGAGGGCCGAAGAGACCCAGTACTTC
TRBJ2-3,TRBV6-1,TRBD1,NA,CASSERISGGGTDTQYF,TGTGCCAGCAGTGAACGCATATCAGGGGGCGGCACAGATACGCAGTATTTT
TRBJ1-4,TRBV19,NA,NA,CASSSPRDNSREKLFF,TGTGCCAGTAGTAGCCCCCGGGACAACTCACGGGAAAAACTGTTTTTT
TRBJ1-1,TRBV4-2,NA,NA,CASSQGRAMNTEAFF,TGTGCCAGCAGCCAAGGCAGGGCGATGAACACTGAAGCTTTCTTT
TRBJ2-1,TRBV19,NA,NA,CASRGLGEYNEQFF,TGTGCCAGTAGGGGACTGGGGGAGTACAATGAGCAGTTCTTC
TRBJ2-1,TRBV7-8,TRBD1,once,CASSKPGQHSYNEQFF,TGTGCCAGCAGCAAACCGGGACAGCATTCCTACAATGAGCAGTTCTTC
TRBJ2-3,TRBV6-5,TRBD1,NA,CASSYGTGSDTQYF,TGTGCCAGCAGTTATGGGACAGGGTCAGATACGCAGTATTTT
TRBJ2-3,TRBV5-1,NA,few,CASSLERLSLSTDTQYF,TGCGCCAGCAGCTTAGAAAGACTTTCCTTAAGCACAGATACGCAGTATTTT
TRBJ1-1,TRBV5-1,NA,NA,CASSLDRSLGFF,TGCGCCAGCAGCTTGGACAGGTCCCTTGGGTTCTTT
TRBJ2-1,TRBV7-3,TRBD2,NA,CASSPTSGARYSYNEQFF,TGTGCCAGCAGCCCAACTAGCGGGGCCCGTTATTCCTACAATGAGCAGTTCTTC
TRBJ2-2,TRBV9,TRBD1,NA,CASREQGDTGELFF,TGTGCCAGCAGGGAACAGGGGGACACCGGGGAGCTGTTTTTT